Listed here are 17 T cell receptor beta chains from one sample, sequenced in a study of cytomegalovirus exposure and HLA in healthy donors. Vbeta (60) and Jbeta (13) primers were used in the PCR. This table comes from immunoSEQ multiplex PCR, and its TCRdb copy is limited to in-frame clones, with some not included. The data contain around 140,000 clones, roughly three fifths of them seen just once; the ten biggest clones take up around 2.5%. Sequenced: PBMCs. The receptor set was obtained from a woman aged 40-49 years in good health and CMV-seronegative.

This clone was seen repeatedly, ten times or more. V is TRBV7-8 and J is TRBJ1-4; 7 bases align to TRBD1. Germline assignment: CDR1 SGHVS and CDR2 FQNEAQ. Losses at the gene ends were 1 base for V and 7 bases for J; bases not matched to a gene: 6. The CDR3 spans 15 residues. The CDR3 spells CASSLGDREVEKLFF. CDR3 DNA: TGTGCCAGCAGCTTAGGCGACAGGGAAGTTGAAAAACTGTTTTTT. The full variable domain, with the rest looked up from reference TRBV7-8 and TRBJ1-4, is GAGVSQSPRYKVAKRGQDVALRCDPISGHVSLFWYQQALGQGPEFLTYFQNEAQLDKSGLPSDRFFAERPEGSVSTLKIQRTQQEDSAVYLCASSLGDREVEKLFFGSGTQLSVL.

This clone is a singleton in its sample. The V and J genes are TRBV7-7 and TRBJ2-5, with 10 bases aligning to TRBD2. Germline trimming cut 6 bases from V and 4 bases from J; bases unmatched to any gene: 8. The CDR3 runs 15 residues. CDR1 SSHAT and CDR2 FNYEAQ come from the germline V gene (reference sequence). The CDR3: CASSSLAGDRETQYF. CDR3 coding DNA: TGTGCCAGCAGTTCCCTAGCGGGGGATAGAGAGACCCAGTACTTC.

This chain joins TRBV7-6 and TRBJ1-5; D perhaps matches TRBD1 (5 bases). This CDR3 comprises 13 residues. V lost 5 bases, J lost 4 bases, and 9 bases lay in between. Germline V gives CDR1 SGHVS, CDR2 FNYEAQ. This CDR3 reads CASSRGGNQPQHF. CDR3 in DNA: TGTGCCAGCAGCCGGGGGGGAAATCAGCCCCAGCATTTT.

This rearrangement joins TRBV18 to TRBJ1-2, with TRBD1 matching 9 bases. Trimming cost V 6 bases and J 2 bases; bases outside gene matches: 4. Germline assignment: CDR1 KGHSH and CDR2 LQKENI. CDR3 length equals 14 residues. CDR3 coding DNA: TGTGCCAGCTCCGAGGGACAGGGCAACTATGGCTACACCTTC. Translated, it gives CASSEGQGNYGYTF.

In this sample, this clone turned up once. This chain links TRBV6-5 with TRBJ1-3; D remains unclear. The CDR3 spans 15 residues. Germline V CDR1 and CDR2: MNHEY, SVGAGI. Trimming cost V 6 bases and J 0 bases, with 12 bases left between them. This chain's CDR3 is CASSYARSSGNTIYF. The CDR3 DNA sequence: TGTGCCAGCAGCTATGCCCGGAGCTCTGGAAACACCATATATTTT.

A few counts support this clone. CDR3 sequence reads: CASSNRGGYGYTF. As DNA, the CDR3 is TGTGCCAGCAGCAACAGGGGCGGCTATGGCTACACCTTC. The V call is TRBV2, the J call TRBJ1-2, with 7 bases identical to TRBD1. The CDR3 runs to 13 residues. The trim removed 6 bases at V and 4 bases at J, leaving 5 bases unmatched. Looked up from germline, CDR1 is SNHLY and CDR2 is FYNNEI.

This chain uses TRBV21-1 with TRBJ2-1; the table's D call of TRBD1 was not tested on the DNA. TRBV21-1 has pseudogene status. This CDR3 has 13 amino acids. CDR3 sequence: CASSKQGNNEQFF. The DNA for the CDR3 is TGTGCCAGCAGCAAACAGGGGAACAATGAGCAGTTCTTC.

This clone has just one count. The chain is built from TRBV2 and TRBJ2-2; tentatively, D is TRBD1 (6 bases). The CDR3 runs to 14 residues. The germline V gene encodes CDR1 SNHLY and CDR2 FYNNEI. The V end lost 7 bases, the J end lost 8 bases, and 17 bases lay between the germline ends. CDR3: CASTLSGARGELFF. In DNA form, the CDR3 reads TGTGCCAGCACTCTCTCAGGGGCCAGGGGGGAGCTGTTTTTT.

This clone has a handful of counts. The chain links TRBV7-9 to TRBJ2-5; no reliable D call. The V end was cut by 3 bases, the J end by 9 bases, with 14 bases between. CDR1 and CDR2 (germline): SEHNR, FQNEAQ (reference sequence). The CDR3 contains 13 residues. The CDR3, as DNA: TGTGCCAGCAGCTTTAGCCCCCTCATGCCCCAGTACTTC. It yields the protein CASSFSPLMPQYF.

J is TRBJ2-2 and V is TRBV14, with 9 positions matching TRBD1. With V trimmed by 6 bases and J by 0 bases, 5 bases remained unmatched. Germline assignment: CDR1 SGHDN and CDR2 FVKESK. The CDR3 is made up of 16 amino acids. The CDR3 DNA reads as TGTGCCAGCAGTCCTCGGACAGGGGCGAACACCGGGGAGCTGTTTTTT. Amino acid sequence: CASSPRTGANTGELFF.

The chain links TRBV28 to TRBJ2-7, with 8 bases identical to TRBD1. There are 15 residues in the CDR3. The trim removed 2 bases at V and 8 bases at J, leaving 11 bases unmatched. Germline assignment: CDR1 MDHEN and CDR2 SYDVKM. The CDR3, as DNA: TGTGCCAGCAGTTTAATTGCAGGGGGCTCAACCAAGCAGTACTTC. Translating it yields CASSLIAGGSTKQYF. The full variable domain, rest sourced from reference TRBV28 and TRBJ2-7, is DVKVTQSSRYLVKRTGEKVFLECVQDMDHENMFWYRQDPGLGLRLIYFSYDVKMKEKGDIPEGYSVSREKKERFSLILESASTNQTSMYLCASSLIAGGSTKQYFGPGTRLTVT.

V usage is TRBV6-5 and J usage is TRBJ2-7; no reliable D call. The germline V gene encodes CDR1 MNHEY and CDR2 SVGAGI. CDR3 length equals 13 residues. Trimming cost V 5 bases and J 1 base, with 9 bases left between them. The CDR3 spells CASSKTVSYEQYF. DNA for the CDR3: TGTGCCAGCAGTAAGACTGTTTCCTACGAGCAGTACTTC.

The CDR3 DNA follows: TGTGCCAGCAGAGCGCCGGGACAGGGTTTTAATGAGCAGTTCTTC. This codes for CASRAPGQGFNEQFF. The V gene is TRBV6-5, the J gene TRBJ2-1, with TRBD1 identical over 9 bases. CDR3 size: 15 residues. CDR1 and CDR2 from the germline V gene are MNHEY and SVGAGI. Trimming removed 6 bases from V and 7 bases from J; junction bases left unmatched: 10.

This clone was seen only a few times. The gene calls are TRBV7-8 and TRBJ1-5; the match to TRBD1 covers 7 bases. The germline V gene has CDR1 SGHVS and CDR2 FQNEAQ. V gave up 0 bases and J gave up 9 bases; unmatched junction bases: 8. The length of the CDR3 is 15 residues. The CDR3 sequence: CASSLANRGEGPQHF. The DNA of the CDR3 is TGTGCCAGCAGCTTAGCTAACAGGGGAGAAGGGCCCCAGCATTTT.

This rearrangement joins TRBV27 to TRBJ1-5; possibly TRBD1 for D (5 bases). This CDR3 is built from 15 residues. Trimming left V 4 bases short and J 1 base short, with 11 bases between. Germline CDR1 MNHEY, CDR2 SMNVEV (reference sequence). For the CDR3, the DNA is TGTGCCAGCAGTTCAGGGTTTAGGAGCAATCAGCCCCAGCATTTT. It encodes CASSSGFRSNQPQHF.

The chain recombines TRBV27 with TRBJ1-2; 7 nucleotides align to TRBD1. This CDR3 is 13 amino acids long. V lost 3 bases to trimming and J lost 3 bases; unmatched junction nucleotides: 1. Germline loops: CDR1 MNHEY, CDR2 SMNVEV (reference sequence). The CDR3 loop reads CASSFQGDYGYTF. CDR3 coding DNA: TGTGCCAGCAGTTTTCAGGGGGACTATGGCTACACCTTC.

The CDR3 DNA reads as TGTGCCAGCAGCCCTTCCCTAGGGGTGAACACTGAAGCTTTCTTT. Its translation: CASSPSLGVNTEAFF. The chain joins TRBV11-2 to TRBJ1-1; D perhaps matches TRBD1 (5 bases). Trimming stripped 5 bases from V and 0 bases from J, with 13 bases between. The CDR3 runs to 15 residues. CDR1 is SGHAT and CDR2 is FQNNGV in the germline V gene.